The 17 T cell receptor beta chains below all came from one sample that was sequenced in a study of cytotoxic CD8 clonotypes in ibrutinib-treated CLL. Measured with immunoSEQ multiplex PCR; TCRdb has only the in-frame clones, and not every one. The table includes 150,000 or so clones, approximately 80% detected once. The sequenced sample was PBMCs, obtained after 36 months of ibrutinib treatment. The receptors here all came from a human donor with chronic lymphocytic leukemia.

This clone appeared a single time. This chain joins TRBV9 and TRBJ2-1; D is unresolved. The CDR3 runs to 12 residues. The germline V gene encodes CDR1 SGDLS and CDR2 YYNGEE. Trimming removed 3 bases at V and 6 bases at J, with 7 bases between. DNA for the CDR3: TGTGCCAGCAGCGCCACCTTCAATGAGCAGTTCTTC. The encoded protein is CASSATFNEQFF. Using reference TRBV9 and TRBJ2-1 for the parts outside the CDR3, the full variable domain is DSGVTQTPKHLITATGQRVTLRCSPRSGDLSVYWYQQSLDQGLQFLIQYYNGEERAKGNILERFSAQQFPDLHSELNLSSLELGDSALYFCASSATFNEQFFGPGTRLTVL.

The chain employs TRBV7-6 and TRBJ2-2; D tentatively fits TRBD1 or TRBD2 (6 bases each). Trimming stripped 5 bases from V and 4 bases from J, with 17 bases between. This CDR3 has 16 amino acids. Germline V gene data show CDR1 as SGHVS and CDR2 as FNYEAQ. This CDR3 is CASSPERGAGTGELFF. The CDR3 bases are TGTGCCAGCAGCCCAGAAAGGGGGGCGGGCACCGGGGAGCTGTTTTTT.

This CDR3 reads CASSHNAADTQYF. In DNA form, the CDR3 reads TGTGCCAGCAGTCACAACGCCGCAGATACGCAGTATTTT. The J gene is TRBJ2-3, the V gene TRBV6-5; D unresolved. V shed 5 bases and J shed 4 bases, with 10 bases lying between them. Germline CDR1 MNHEY, CDR2 SVGAGI. CDR3 size: 13 residues.

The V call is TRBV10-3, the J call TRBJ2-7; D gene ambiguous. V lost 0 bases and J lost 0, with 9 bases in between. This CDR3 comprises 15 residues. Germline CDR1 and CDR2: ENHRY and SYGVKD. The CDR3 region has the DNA TGTGCCATCAGTGAGTCAGACATCCGCTCCTACGAGCAGTACTTC. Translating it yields CAISESDIRSYEQYF.

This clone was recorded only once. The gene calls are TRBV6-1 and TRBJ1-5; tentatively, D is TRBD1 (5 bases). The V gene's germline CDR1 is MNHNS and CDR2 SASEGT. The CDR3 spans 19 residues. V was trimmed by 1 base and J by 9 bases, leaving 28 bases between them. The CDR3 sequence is CASSEDRVIVDSRWWPQHF. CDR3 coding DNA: TGTGCCAGCAGTGAAGACCGGGTGATTGTTGACAGTCGGTGGTGGCCCCAGCATTTT.

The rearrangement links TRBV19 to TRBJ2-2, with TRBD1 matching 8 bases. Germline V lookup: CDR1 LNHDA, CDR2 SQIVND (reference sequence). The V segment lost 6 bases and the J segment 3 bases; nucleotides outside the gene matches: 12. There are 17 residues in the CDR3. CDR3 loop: CASSKTPPRGHTGELFF. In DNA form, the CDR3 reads TGTGCCAGTAGCAAAACCCCCCCCAGGGGGCACACCGGGGAGCTGTTTTTT.

CDR3 DNA sequence: TGCGCCAGCAGCCAAGTTGGAGGCACAGATACGCAGTATTTT. It encodes CASSQVGGTDTQYF. The chain links TRBV4-1 to TRBJ2-3, with D hard to call. The CDR3 sequence is 14 residues long. Trimming shortened V by 1 base and J by 1 base, and 6 bases separated the two germline ends. Germline V gene lookup returns CDR1 MGHRA and CDR2 YSYEKL.

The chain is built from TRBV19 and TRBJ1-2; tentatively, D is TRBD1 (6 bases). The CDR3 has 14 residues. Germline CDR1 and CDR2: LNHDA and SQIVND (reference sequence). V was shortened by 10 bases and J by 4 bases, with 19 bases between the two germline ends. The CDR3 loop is CATSYLQGGYGYTF. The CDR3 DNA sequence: TGTGCCACCAGTTACTTACAGGGCGGCTATGGCTACACCTTC.

CDR3 amino acids: CASSYSGRGLDNEQFF. The CDR3 DNA sequence: TGTGCCAGCAGTTACTCGGGCAGGGGGCTAGACAATGAGCAGTTCTTC. V is TRBV6-5 and J is TRBJ2-1; the match to TRBD1 covers 8 bases. The V and J ends lost 0 bases and 5 bases, in that order; junction bases with no gene match: 6. The CDR3 runs 16 residues. Germline V gives CDR1 MNHEY, CDR2 SVGAGI.

The CDR3 region is CASSLGLPGGETQYF. The DNA of the CDR3 is TGCGCCAGCAGCTTGGGACTACCAGGGGGGGAGACCCAGTACTTC. The V gene is TRBV5-1, the J gene TRBJ2-5; D may be TRBD1 (7 bases). From germline, CDR1 is SGHRS and CDR2 YFSETQ. V shed 0 bases and J shed 5 bases, with 14 bases lying between them. The CDR3 covers 15 residues.

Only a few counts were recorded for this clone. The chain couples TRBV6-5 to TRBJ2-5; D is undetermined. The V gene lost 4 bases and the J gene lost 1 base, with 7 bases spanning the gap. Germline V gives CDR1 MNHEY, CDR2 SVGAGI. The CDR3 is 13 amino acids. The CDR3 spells CASSFAVQETQYF. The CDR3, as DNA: TGTGCCAGCAGTTTTGCGGTCCAAGAGACCCAGTACTTC.

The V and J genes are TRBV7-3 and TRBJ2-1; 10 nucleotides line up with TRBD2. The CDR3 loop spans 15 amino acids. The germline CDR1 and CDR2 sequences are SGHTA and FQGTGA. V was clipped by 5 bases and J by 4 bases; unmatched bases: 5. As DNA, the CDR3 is TGTGCCAGCAGCGCCGGACTAGCGGCGTACAATGAGCAGTTCTTC. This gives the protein CASSAGLAAYNEQFF.

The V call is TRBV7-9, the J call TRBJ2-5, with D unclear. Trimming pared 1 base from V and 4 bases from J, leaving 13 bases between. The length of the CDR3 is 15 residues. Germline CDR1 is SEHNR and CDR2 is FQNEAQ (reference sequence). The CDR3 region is CASSLVGLAGETQYF. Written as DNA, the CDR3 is TGTGCCAGCAGCTTAGTCGGGTTAGCAGGAGAGACCCAGTACTTC.

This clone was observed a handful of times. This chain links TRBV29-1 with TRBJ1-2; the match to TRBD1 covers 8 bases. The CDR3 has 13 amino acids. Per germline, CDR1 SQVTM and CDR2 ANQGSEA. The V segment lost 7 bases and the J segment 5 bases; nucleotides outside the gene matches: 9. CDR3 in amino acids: CSAIPGTGYGYTF. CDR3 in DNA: TGCAGCGCGATACCCGGGACAGGTTATGGCTACACCTTC. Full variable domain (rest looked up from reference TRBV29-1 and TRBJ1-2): SAVISQKPSRDICQRGTSLTIQCQVDSQVTMMFWYRQQPGQSLTLIATANQGSEATYESGFVIDKFPISRPNLTFSTLTVSNMSPEDSSIYLCSAIPGTGYGYTFGSGTRLTVV.

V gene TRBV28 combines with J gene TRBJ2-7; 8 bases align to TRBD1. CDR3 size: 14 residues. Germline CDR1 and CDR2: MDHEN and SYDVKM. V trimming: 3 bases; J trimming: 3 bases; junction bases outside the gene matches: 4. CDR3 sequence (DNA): TGTGCCAGCAGTTTTTGGACAGGGAACTACGAGCAGTACTTC. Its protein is CASSFWTGNYEQYF.

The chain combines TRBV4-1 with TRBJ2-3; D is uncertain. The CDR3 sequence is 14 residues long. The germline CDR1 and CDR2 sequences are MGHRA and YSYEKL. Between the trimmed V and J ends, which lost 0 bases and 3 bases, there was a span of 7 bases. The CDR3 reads CASSQDGSTDTQYF. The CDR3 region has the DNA TGCGCCAGCAGCCAAGACGGGTCGACAGATACGCAGTATTTT.

The CDR3 coding sequence is TGTGCCAGCAGTCCAGGGACCGTCTACAATGAGCAGTTCTTC. This translates into CASSPGTVYNEQFF. The chain links TRBV27 to TRBJ2-1, with D possibly being TRBD1 or TRBD2 (5 bases each). The V gene's germline CDR1 is MNHEY and CDR2 SMNVEV (reference sequence). V was shortened by 5 bases and J by 3 bases, with 11 bases between the two germline ends. The CDR3 is made up of 14 amino acids.